What follows is one TCR beta chain and its context. Its antigen is as yet unknown. The sample is drawn from a study of cytomegalovirus exposure and HLA in healthy donors. The wider study: The approximately 130 validation repertoires were reported in a later analysis to have been generated on the same platform as the 666 first-cohort repertoires. General observations from the study: Both high specificity and high sensitivity reportedly marked the classifier's diagnosis of cytomegalovirus status. First-cohort TCR clusters were later found to tend to co-occur in the 90 to 150 validation repertoires.

V lost 3 bases to trimming and J lost 4 bases, with 13 bases between them. CDR1 is MNHNS, CDR2 SASEGT, per germline. The CDR3 runs to 14 residues. TCRdb's copy holds only in-frame clones and misses some; the assay was immunoSEQ multiplex PCR. The sample carries around 130,000 clones, about nine tenths recorded once. The J gene is TRBJ2-7, the V gene TRBV6-1; D possibly corresponds to TRBD2 (6 bases). The sequence was collected from a man aged 25-45 years in good health and CMV-seronegative. What was sequenced was PBMCs. The CDR3 DNA is TGTGCCAGCAGTGACTCACTTGGGGGGTACGAGCAGTACTTC. Translation gives CASSDSLGGYEQYF.